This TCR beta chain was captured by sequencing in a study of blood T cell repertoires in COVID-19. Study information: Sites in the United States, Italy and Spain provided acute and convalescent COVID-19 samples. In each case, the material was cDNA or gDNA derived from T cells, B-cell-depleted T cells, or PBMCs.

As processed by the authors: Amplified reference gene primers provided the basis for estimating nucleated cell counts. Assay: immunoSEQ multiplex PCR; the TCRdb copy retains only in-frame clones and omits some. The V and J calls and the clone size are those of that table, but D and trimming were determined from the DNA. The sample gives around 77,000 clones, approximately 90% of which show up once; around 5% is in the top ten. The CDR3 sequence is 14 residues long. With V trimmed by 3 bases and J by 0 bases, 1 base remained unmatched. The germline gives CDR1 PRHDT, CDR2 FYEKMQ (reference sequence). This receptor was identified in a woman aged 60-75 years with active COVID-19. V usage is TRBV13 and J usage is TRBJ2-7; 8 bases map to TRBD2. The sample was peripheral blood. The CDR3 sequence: CASSFSGSSYEQYF. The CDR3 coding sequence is TGTGCCAGCAGCTTCAGCGGGAGCTCCTACGAGCAGTACTTC. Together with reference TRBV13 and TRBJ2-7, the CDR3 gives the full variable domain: AAGVIQSPRHLIKEKRETATLKCYPIPRHDTVYWYQQGPGQDPQFLISFYEKMQSDKGSIPDRFSAQQFSDYHSELNMSSLELGDSALYFCASSFSGSSYEQYFGPGTRLTVT.